This T cell receptor (beta chain) emerged from a study of cytomegalovirus exposure and HLA in healthy donors. Study-level results: Cytomegalovirus status was reportedly diagnosed by the classifier with high specificity and sensitivity.

The CDR3 extends over 13 amino acids. With 5 bases clipped from V and 6 bases from J, the junction kept 5 bases outside the gene matches. Germline CDR1 MNHEY, CDR2 SVGAGI. The PCR was carried out with 60 Vbeta primers and 13 Jbeta primers. Libraries were prepared by immunoSEQ multiplex PCR; TCRdb keeps only in-frame clonotypes and omits some of them. The sample has 200,000 to 250,000 clones; 82% are singletons. Details on this clone: Its matching antigen is unknown.

This receptor was identified in a middle-aged woman in good health and CMV-seropositive. Sequenced input: PBMCs. The chain combines TRBV6-5 with TRBJ1-2, with 8 bases identical to TRBD1. CDR3 residues: CASSRATGDGYTF. DNA for the CDR3: TGTGCCAGCAGTCGCGCGACAGGGGATGGCTACACCTTC.